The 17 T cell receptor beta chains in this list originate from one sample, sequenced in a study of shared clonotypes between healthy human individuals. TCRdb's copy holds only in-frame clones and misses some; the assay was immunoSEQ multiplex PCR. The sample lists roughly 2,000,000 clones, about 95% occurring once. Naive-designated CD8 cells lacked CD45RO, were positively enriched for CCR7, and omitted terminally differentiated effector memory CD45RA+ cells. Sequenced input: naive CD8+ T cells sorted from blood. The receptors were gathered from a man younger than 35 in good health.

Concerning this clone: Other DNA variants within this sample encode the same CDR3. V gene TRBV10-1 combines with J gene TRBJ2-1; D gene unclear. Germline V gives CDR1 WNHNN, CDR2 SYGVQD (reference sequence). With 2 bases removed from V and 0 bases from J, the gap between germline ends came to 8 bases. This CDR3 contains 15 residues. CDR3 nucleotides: TGCGCCAGCAGTGAGGGGTCGAGCTCCTACAATGAGCAGTTCTTC. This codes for CASSEGSSSYNEQFF.

The chain's CDR3 is CAWSSDNNEQFF. The CDR3 coding sequence is TGTGCCTGGAGCTCGGACAACAATGAGCAGTTCTTC. V usage is TRBV30 and J usage is TRBJ2-1, with D possibly matching TRBD1 (5 bases). The CDR3 has 12 amino acids. The V and J ends lost 3 bases and 5 bases respectively, with 8 bases between them. Germline lookup yields CDR1 GTSNPN and CDR2 SVGIG (reference sequence).

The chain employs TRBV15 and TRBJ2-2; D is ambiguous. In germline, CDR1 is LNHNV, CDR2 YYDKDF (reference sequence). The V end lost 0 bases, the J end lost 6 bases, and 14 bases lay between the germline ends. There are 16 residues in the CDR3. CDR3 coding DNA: TGTGCCACCAGCAGAGATACGGTTTCGGTGGCCGGGGAGCTGTTTTTT. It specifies CATSRDTVSVAGELFF. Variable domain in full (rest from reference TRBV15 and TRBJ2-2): DAMVIQNPRYQVTQFGKPVTLSCSQTLNHNVMYWYQQKSSQAPKLLFHYYDKDFNNEADTPDNFQSRRPNTSFCFLDIRSPGLGDTAMYLCATSRDTVSVAGELFFGEGSRLTVL.

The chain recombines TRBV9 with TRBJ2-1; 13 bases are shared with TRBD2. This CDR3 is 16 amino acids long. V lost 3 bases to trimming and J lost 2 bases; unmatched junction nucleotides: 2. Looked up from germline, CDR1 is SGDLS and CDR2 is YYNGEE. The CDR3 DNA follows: TGTGCCAGCAGCGCGACTAGCGGGGGGACCTACAATGAGCAGTTCTTC. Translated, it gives CASSATSGGTYNEQFF.

The CDR3 is CASSGTSSYNEQFF. CDR3 sequence (DNA): TGCGCCAGTTCCGGGACTAGTTCCTACAATGAGCAGTTCTTC. The chain recombines TRBV10-2 with TRBJ2-1, with 8 nucleotides matching TRBD2. The CDR3 length is 14 residues. CDR1 is WSHSY, CDR2 SAAADI, per germline. The junction had 5 bases not matched to a gene; V was cut back by 9 bases and J by 1 base.

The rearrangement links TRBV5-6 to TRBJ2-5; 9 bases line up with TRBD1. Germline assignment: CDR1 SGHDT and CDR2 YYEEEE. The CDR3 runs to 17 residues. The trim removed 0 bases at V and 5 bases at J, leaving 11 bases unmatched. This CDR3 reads CASSLAGHGQGSETQYF. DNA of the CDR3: TGTGCCAGCAGCTTGGCCGGTCACGGACAGGGGTCGGAGACCCAGTACTTC.

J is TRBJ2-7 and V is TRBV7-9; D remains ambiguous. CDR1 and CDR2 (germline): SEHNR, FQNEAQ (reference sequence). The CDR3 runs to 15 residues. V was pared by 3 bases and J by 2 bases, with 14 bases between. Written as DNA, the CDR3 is TGTGCCAGCAGCTTGACGGAGTTTGTTCCCTACGAGCAGTACTTC. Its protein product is CASSLTEFVPYEQYF.

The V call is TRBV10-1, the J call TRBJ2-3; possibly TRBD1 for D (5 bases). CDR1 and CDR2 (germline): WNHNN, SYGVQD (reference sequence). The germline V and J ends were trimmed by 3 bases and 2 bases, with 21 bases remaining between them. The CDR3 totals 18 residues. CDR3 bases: TGCGCCAGCAGTGAACGACATCCGACAGTTACCTTCACAGATACGCAGTATTTT. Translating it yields CASSERHPTVTFTDTQYF.

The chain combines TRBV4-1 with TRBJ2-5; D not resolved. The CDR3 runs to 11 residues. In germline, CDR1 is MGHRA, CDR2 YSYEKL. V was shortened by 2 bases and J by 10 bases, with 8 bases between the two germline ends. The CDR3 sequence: CASSQLSIQYF. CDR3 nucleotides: TGCGCCAGCAGCCAATTGAGTATCCAGTACTTC.

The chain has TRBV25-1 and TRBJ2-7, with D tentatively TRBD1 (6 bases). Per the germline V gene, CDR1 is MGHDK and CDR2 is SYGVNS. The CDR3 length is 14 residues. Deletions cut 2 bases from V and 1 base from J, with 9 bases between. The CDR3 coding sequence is TGTGCCAGCAGTGAACTAGGGGGATCCTACGAGCAGTACTTC. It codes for CASSELGGSYEQYF.

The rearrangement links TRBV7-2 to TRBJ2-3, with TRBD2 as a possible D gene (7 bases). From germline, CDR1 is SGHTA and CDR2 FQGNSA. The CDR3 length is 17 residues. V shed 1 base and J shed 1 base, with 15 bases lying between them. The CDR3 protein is CASSLGIGGGGTDTQYF. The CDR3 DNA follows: TGTGCCAGCAGCTTAGGTATAGGGGGGGGAGGCACAGATACGCAGTATTTT.

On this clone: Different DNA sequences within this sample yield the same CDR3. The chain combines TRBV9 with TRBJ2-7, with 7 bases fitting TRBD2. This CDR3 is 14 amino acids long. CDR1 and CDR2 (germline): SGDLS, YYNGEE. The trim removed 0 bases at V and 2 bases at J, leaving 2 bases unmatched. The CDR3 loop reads CASSVEGTTYEQYF. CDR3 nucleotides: TGTGCCAGCAGCGTAGAAGGGACTACCTACGAGCAGTACTTC.

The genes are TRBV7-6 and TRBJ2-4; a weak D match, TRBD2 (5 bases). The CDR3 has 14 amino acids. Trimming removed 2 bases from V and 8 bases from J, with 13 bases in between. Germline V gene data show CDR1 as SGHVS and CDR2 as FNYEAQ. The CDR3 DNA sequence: TGTGCCAGCAGCTTAAACGGCCCGAGGGACATTCAGTACTTC. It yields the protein CASSLNGPRDIQYF.

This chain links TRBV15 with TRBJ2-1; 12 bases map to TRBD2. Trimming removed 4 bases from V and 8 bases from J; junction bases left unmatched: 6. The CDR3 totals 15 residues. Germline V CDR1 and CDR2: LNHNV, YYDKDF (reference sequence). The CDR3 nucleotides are TGTGCCACCAGCACTAGCGGGAGGGGGAGGTATGAGCAGTTCTTC. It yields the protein CATSTSGRGRYEQFF.

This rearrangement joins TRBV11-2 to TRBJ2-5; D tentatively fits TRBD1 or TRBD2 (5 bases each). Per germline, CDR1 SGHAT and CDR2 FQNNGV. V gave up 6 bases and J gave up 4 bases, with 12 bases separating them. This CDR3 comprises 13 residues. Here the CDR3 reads CASRIWDLETQYF. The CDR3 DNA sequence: TGTGCCAGCAGGATTTGGGACCTAGAGACCCAGTACTTC.

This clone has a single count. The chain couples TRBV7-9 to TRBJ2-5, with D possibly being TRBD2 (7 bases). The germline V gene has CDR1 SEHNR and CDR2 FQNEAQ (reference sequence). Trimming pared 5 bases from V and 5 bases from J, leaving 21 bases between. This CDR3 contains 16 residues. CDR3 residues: CASSKEGGGTEETQYF. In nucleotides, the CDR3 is TGTGCCAGCAGCAAAGAGGGAGGGGGGACGGAGGAGACCCAGTACTTC. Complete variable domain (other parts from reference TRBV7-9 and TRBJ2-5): DTGVSQNPRHKITKRGQNVTFRCDPISEHNRLYWYRQTLGQGPEFLTYFQNEAQLEKSRLLSDRFSAERPKGSFSTLEIQRTEQGDSAMYLCASSKEGGGTEETQYFGPGTRLLVL.

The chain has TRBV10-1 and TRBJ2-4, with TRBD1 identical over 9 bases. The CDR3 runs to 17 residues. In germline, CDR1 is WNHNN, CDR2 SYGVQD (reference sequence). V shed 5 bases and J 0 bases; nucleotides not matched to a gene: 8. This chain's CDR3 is CASSTWDRELAKNIQYF. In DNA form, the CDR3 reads TGCGCCAGCAGTACTTGGGACAGGGAACTAGCCAAAAACATTCAGTACTTC.